This entry features one T cell receptor (beta chain) sequence. Its matching antigen is unknown. This record belongs to a study of response to subunit inactivated influenza vaccine. General study findings and limits: Only a handful of new T cells, the authors suggested, are recruited with each seasonal influenza vaccination.

TCRdb reprocessed the RT-PCR reads with MiXCR, giving one entry per CDR3 protein. The data show 500,000 to 600,000 distinct CDR3 sequences, with around 11% seen just once and more than 8.5% held by the top ten. The CDR3 loop spans 14 amino acids. After removal of 5 bases from V and 5 bases from J, the junction contained 7 bases not matched to a gene. Germline V CDR1 and CDR2: MNHEY, SMNVEV (reference sequence). The chain employs TRBV27 and TRBJ2-7; 9 positions agree with TRBD1. The clonotype originates from a man aged 50-60 years who received an inactivated influenza vaccine. This specimen consisted of PBMCs from blood, obtained on the day of vaccination. The DNA of the CDR3 is TGTGCCAGCAGTCTTGGGACAGGGTGGGACGAGCAGTACTTC. Its protein product is CASSLGTGWDEQYF.